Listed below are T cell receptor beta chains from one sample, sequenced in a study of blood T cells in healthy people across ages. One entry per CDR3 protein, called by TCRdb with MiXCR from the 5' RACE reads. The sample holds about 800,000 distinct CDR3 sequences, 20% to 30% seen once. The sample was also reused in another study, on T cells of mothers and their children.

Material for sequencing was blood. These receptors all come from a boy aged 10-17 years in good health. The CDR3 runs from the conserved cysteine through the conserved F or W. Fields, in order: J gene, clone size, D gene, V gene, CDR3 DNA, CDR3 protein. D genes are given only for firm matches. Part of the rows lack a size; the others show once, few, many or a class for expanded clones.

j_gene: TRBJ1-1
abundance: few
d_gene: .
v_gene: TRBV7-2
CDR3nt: TGTGCCAGCAGCTTAAGGGGCTCTGAAGCTTTCTTT
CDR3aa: CASSLRGSEAFF

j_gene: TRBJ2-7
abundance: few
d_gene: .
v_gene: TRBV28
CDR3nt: TGTGCCAGCAGTTTTAACGGGTTCTCCTACGAGCAGTACTTC
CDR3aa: CASSFNGFSYEQYF

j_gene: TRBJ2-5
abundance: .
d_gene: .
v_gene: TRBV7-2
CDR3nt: TGTGCCAGCAGCTTGGTAGGGGGATTAAAAGAGACCCAGTACTTC
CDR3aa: CASSLVGGLKETQYF

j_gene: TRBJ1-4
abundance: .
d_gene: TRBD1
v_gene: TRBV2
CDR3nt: TGTGCCAGCAGTCCTGAGGGACAGGGCAGCGCCGAAAAACTGTTTTTT
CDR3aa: CASSPEGQGSAEKLFF

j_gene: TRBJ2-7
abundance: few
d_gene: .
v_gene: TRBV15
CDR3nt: TGTGCCACCAGCAGAGGGGACTCCTACGAGCAGTACTTC
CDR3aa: CATSRGDSYEQYF

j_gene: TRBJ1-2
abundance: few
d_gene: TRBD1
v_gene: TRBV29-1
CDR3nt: TGCAGCACAGGGGCAGAGCCGAACTATGGCTACACCTTC
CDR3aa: CSTGAEPNYGYTF

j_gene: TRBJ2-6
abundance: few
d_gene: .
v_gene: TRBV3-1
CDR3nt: TGTGCCAGCAGCCAAGCCCTAGTACCGGGACACCTTTACTCTGGGGCCAACGTCCTGACTTTC
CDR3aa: CASSQALVPGHLYSGANVLTF

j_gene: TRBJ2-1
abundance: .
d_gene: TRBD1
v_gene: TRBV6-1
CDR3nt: TGTGCCACCGAGGATAGGGGGCGGAATGAGCAGTTCTTC
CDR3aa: CATEDRGRNEQFF

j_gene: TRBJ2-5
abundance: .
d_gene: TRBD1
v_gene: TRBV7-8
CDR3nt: TGTGCCAGCAGCTCGCCCGGGACAGGACTCCAAGAGACCCAGTACTTC
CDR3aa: CASSSPGTGLQETQYF

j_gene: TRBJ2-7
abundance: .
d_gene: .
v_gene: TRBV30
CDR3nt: TGTGCCTGGAGTAAGGAGGGATACGAGCAGTACTTC
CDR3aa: CAWSKEGYEQYF

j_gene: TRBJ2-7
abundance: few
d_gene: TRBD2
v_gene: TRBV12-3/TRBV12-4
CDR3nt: TGTGCCAGCAGACCCTCTAGCGGGGGAACCTACGAGCAGTACTTC
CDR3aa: CASRPSSGGTYEQYF

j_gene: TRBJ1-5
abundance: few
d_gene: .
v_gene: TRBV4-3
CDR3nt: TGCGCCAGCAGCCAATGGGGTAGGGCAGGTCAGCCCCGGCATTTT
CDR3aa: CASSQWGRAGQPRHF

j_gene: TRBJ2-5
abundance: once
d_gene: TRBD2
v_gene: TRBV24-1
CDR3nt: TGTGCCACCAGTGATTTAATGGCTAGCGGGTCCCAAGAGACCCAGTACTTC
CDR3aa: CATSDLMASGSQETQYF

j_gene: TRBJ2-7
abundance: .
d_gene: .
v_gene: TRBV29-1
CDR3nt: TGCAGCGTGGAGTGCAGACACTACGAGCAGTACTTC
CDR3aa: CSVECRHYEQYF

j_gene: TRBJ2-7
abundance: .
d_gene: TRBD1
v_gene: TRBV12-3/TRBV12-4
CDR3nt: TGTGCCAGCAGTCCCCGGGACAGGATGGCCTACGAGCAGTACTTC
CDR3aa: CASSPRDRMAYEQYF

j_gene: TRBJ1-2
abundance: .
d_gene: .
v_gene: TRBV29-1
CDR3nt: TGCAGCGTTGGGAGGGTCGATGGCTACACCTTC
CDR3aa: CSVGRVDGYTF

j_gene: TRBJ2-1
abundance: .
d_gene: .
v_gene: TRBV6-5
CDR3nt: TGTGCCAGCAGTCGTTCTCCTAGACATGAGCAGTTCTTC
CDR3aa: CASSRSPRHEQFF

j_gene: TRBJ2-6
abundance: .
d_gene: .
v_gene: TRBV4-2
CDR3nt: TGTGCCAGCAGGCGCTGGACAGCCTCTGGGGCCAACGTCCTGACTTTC
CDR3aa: CASRRWTASGANVLTF

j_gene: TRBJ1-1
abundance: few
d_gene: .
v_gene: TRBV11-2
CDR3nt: TGTGCCAGCAGCTTAATAGCAGGGGTAGAATCCTTT
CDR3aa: CASSLIAGVESF

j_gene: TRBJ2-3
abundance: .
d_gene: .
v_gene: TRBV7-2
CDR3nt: TGTGCCGCAACTGACGGCCTAGCCGGAGGGACGCAGTATTTT
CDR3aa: CAATDGLAGGTQYF

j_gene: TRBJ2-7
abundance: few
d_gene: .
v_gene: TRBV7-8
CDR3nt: TGTGCCAGCAGCTTTAACCCTGTCAGCACCAAAAGCGGAGCGCGGCTGTACGAGCAGTACTTC
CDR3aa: CASSFNPVSTKSGARLYEQYF

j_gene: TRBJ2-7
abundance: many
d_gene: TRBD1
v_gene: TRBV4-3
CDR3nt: TGCGCCAGCAGCCAAGACACAGGGGACTACGAGCAGTACTTC
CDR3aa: CASSQDTGDYEQYF

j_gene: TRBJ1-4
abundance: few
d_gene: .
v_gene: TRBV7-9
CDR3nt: TGTGCCAGCAGCTCTGACAGGAAGGGGATCGGGGAAAAACTGTTTTTT
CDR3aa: CASSSDRKGIGEKLFF

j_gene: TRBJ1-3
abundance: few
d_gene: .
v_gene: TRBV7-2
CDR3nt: TGTGCCAGCAGCCAGACAGTGGGGCTTCCTGGAAACACCATATATTTT
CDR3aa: CASSQTVGLPGNTIYF

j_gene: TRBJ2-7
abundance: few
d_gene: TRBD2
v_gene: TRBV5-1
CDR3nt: TGCGCCAGCAGCTTAGCGGGAGGGCCTTGCGAGCAGTACTTC
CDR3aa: CASSLAGGPCEQYF

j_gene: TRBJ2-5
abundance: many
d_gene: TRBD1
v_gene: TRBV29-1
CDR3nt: TGCAGCGTTGCACAGGGGCAAGAGACCCAGTACTTC
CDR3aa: CSVAQGQETQYF

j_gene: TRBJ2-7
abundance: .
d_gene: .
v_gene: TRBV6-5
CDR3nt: TGTGCCAGCAGTTACGGGGCAGGGAACGAGCAGTACTTC
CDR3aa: CASSYGAGNEQYF

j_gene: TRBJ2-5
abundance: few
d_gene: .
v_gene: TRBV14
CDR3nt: TGTGCCAGCAGCCAATTTCAGGGGTTGGAGACCCAGTACTTC
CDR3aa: CASSQFQGLETQYF

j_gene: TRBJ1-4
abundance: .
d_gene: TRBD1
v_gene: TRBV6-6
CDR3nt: TGTGCCAGCGGTTCCAGGGGGCAATCTAATGAAAAACTGTTTTTT
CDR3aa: CASGSRGQSNEKLFF

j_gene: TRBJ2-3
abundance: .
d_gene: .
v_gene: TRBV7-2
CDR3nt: TGTGCCAGCAGCTTAGTGATAGCGGTAGATACGCAGTATTTT
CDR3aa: CASSLVIAVDTQYF

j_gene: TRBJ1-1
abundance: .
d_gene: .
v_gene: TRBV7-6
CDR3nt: TGTGCCAGCAGCTTGTATCCAGGGGAGAAAGCTTTCTTT
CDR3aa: CASSLYPGEKAFF